In its sample, the clone carrying this T cell receptor (beta chain) was seen once. This sample was taken from a study of PD-L1 blockade in urothelial cancer. Study summary: Prior chemotherapy regimens per patient numbered 0 to 3.

Measured with immunoSEQ multiplex PCR; TCRdb has only the in-frame clones, and not every one. The sample includes approximately 120,000 clones, roughly 82% seen only once; the top ten take roughly 2.3%. Trimming removed 5 bases at V and 6 bases at J, with 14 bases between. The CDR3 totals 13 residues. Germline values: CDR1 SGHNT, CDR2 YENEEA. The time point denotes: peripheral blood 6 weeks after treatment start. Between 1 and 8 samples per patient were obtained, pretreatment and on-treatment. The chain joins TRBV11-3 to TRBJ2-7; a possible D gene is TRBD1 (5 bases). Sequenced here: PBMCs, sampled around atezolizumab (anti-PD-L1) treatment. The sequence was collected from a man aged 45 to 65 with urothelial cancer. The CDR3 DNA follows: TGTGCCAGCAGCGAAGGGGTGACGCTCGAGCAGTACTTC. Its protein product is CASSEGVTLEQYF. The full variable domain, its missing parts supplied by reference TRBV11-3 and TRBJ2-7, is EAGVVQSPRYKIIEKKQPVAFWCNPISGHNTLYWYLQNLGQGPELLIRYENEEAVDDSQLPKDRFSAERLKGVDSTLKIQPAELGDSAVYLCASSEGVTLEQYFGPGTRLTVT.